The 4 T cell receptor beta chains listed next were all sequenced from one sample in a study of blood T cell repertoires in COVID-19. Only in-frame clones appear in the TCRdb table, and some are missing; sequencing was by immunoSEQ multiplex PCR. The repertoire holds tens of thousands of clones, with approximately 87% as singletons. The sample taken for sequencing was peripheral blood. These TCRs come from an older woman with COVID-19, enrolled during active disease.

The chain carries TRBV6-2 or TRBV6-3 and TRBJ2-3; perhaps TRBD2 as D (5 bases). Trimming pared 4 bases from V and 4 bases from J, leaving 9 bases between. The V gene's germline CDR1 is MNHEY and CDR2 SVGEGT. This CDR3 is built from 13 residues. DNA of the CDR3: TGTGCCAGCAGTTCTGGGAGTTCAGATACGCAGTATTTT. It is translated as CASSSGSSDTQYF.

The chain combines TRBV11-3 with TRBJ2-7; D is possibly TRBD2 (6 bases). Deletions cut 1 base from V and 6 bases from J, with 19 bases between. The germline V gene has CDR1 SGHNT and CDR2 YENEEA. The CDR3 totals 16 residues. The CDR3 region has the DNA TGTGCCAGCAGCTTAGGCCTTGGAATAGCGGAGGGCGAGCAGTACTTC. It is translated as CASSLGLGIAEGEQYF.

This clone was detected a few times. The V call is TRBV19, the J call TRBJ2-7; 14 nucleotides match TRBD2. Germline CDR1 is LNHDA and CDR2 is SQIVND (reference sequence). V trimming: 5 bases; J trimming: 6 bases; junction bases outside the gene matches: 6. The CDR3 sequence is 15 residues long. CDR3 sequence reads: CASSQRTSGRREQYF. Written as DNA, the CDR3 is TGTGCCAGTAGTCAACGGACTAGCGGGAGGCGCGAGCAGTACTTC.

The CDR3 loop is CASSLVGGGANTEAFF. CDR3 in DNA: TGTGCCAGCAGCTTAGTTGGCGGGGGCGCGAACACTGAAGCTTTCTTT. V is TRBV7-9 and J is TRBJ1-1; D perhaps matches TRBD1 (6 bases). The CDR3 spans 16 residues. Trimming removed 1 base from V and 1 base from J, with 13 bases in between. The germline V gene encodes CDR1 SEHNR and CDR2 FQNEAQ (reference sequence).